Each of the 2 T cell receptor beta chains below was sequenced from the same sample in a study of early T cells in non-severe SARS-CoV-2 infection. TCRdb reprocessed the 5' RACE reads via MiXCR and lists one record per CDR3 protein. The sample yields about 57,000 distinct CDR3 sequences, approximately 12% seen once. The sequenced sample was whole blood. These receptors were collected from an adult who was a healthcare worker with PCR-confirmed SARS-CoV-2 infection or an uninfected control (not recorded which).

About this clonotype itself: Being one base from a much bigger clone, this may be a read error. The V call is TRBV7-2, the J call TRBJ1-6; D is uncertain. The ends were cut back, 6 bases at V and 6 bases at J, with 18 bases in the middle. CDR3 length: 16 residues. Germline lookup yields CDR1 SGHTA and CDR2 FQGNSA. DNA of the CDR3: TGTGCCAGCAGAAACCGCGAGGGAAGCTGTAATTCACCCCTCCACTTT. Its translation: CASRNREGSCNSPLHF.

This clonotype was detected only a few times. The gene calls are TRBV13 and TRBJ2-7; D not resolved. Trimming removed 5 bases at V and 2 bases at J, with 7 bases between. The CDR3 consists of 12 residues. The germline V gene encodes CDR1 PRHDT and CDR2 FYEKMQ (reference sequence). CDR3: CASSTKTYEQYF. CDR3 bases: TGTGCCAGCAGCACCAAGACCTACGAGCAGTACTTC.